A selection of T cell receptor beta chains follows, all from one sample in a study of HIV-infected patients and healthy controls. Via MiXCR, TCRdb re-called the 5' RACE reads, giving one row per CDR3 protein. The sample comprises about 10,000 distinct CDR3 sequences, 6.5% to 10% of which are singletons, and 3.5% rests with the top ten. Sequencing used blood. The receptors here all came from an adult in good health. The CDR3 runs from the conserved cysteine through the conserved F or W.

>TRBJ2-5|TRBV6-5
CASRDGSEETQYF
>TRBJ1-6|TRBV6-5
CASSSQGAGYNSPLHF
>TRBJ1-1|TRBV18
CASSPPWAGGSSEAFF
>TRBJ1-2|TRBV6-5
CASSYSQVNYGYTF
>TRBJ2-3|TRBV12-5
CASGLVLDSSTDTQYF
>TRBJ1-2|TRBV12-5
CASGNLRTGGENGYTF
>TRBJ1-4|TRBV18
CASSPPGGNEKLFF
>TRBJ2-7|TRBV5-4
CASSHPGQESYEQYF
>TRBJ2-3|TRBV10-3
CAIRQISTDTQYF
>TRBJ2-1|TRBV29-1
CSVGTALRPNEQFF
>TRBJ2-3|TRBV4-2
CASSQDLSLAHTDTQYF
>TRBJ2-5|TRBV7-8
CASSARRLVRETQYF
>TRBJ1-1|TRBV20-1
CSARAGRNTEAFF
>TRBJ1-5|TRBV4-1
CASSWDRASNQPQHF
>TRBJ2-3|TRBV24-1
CATSDWSDTQYF
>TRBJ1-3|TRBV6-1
CASSEADRGPITIYF
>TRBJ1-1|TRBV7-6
CASSAGTRAFF
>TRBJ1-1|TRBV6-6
CASSLAHRKNTEAFF
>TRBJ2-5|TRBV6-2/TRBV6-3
CASSTGTSVETQYF
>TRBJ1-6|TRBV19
CASSGQHNSPLHF
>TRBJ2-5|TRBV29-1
CSVGGIGETQYF
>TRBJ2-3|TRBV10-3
CAISESGTSAQPPDTQYF
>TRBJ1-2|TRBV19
CASSPAANYGYTF
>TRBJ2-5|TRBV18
CASSPGRTAKTQYF
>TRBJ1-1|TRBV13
CASSSLRRGTEAFF
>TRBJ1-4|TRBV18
CASSAGGGGNEKLFF
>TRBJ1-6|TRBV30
CAWSVQRNSPLHF
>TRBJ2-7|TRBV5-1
CATSDRPTYEQYF
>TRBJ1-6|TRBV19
CASSQGQGWNSPLHF
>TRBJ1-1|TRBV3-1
CASSQAGGNTEAFF
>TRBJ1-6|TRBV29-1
CSVKEVNSPLHF
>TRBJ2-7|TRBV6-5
CASSSGPLYEQYF
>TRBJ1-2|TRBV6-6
CASSRLTYGYTF
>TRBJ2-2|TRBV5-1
CASSLSPNTGELFF
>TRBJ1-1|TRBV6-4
CASKNDGTANTEAFF